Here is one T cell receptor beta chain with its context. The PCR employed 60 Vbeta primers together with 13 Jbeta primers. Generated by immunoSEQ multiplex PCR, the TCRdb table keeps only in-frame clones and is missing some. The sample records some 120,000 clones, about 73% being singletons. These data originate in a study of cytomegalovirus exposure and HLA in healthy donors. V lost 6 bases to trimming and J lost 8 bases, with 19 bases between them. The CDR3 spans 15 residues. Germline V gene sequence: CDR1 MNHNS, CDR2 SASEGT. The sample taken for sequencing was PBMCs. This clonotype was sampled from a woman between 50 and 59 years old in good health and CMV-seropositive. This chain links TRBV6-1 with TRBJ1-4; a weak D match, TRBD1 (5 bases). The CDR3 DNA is TGTGCCAGCAGCCTAAGCCAGGGCCAGAAGGAAAAACTGTTTTTT. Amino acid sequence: CASSLSQGQKEKLFF.